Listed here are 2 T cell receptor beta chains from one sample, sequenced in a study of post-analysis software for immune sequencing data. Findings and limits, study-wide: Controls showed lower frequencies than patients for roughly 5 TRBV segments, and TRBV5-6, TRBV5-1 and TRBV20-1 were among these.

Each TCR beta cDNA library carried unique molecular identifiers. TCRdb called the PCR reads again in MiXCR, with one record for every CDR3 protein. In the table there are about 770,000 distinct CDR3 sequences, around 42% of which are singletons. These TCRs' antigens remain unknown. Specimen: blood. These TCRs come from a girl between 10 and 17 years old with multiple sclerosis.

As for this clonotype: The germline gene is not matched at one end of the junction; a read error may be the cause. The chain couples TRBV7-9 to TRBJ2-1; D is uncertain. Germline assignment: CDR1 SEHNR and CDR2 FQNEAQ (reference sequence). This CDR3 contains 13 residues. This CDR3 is CASGLADYNEQFF. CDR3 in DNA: TGTGCCAGCGGCTTAGCTGATTACAATGAGCAGTTCTTC.

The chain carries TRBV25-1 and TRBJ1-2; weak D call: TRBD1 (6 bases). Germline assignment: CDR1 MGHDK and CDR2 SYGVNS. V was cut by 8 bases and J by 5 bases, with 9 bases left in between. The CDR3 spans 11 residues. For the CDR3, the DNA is TGTGCCAGCCAAACAGGGTATGGCTACACCTTC. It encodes CASQTGYGYTF.